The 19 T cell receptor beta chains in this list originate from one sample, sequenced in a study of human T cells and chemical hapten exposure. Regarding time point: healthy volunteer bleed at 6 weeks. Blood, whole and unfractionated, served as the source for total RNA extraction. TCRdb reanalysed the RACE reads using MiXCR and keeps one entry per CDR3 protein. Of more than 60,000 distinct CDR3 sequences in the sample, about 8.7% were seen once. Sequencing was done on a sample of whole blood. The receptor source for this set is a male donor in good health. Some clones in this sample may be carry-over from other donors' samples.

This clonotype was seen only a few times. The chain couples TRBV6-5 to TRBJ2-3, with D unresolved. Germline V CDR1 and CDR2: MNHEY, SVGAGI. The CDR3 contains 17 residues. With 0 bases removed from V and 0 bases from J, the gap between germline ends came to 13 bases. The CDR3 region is CASSYSGLTRSTDTQYF. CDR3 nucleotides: TGTGCCAGCAGTTACTCCGGGCTGACACGTAGCACAGATACGCAGTATTTT.

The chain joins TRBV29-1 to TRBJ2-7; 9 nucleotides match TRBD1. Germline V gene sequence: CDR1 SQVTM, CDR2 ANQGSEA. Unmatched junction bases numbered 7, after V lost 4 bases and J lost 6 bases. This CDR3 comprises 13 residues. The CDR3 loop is CSVAPGQGGEQYF. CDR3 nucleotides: TGCAGCGTTGCCCCGGGACAGGGTGGCGAGCAGTACTTC.

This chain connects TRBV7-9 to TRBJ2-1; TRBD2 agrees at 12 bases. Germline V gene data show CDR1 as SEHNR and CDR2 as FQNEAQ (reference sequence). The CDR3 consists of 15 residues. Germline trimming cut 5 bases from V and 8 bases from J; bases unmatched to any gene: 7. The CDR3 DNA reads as TGTGCCAGCAGCGTGACTAGCGGGAGTGGACATGAGCAGTTCTTC. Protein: CASSVTSGSGHEQFF.

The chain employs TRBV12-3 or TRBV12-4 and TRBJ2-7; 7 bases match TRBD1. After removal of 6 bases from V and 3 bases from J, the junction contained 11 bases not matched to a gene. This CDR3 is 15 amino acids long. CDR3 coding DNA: TGTGCCAGCAGGGACGACAGGGTTGGGGACTACGAGCAGTACTTC. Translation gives CASRDDRVGDYEQYF.

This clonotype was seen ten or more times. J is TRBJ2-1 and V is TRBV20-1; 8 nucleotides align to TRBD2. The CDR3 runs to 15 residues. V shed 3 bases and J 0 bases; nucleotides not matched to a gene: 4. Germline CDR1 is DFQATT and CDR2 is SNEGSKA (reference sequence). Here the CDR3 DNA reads TGCAGTGCTAGTGCCGGGACTAGCTCCTACAATGAGCAGTTCTTC. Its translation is CSASAGTSSYNEQFF.

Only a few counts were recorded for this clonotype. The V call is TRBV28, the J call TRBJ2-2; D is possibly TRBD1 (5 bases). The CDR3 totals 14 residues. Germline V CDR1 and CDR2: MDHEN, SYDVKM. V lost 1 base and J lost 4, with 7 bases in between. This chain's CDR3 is CASSLSQGTGELFF. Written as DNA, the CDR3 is TGTGCCAGCAGTTTATCTCAGGGCACCGGGGAGCTGTTTTTT.

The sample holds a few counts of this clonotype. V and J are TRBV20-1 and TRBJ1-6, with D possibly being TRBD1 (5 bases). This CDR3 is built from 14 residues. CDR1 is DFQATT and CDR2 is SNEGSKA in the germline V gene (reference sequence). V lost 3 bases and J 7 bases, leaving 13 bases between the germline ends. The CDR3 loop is CSASAGYANSPLHF. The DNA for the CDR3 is TGCAGTGCTAGTGCAGGGTATGCCAATTCACCCCTCCACTTT.

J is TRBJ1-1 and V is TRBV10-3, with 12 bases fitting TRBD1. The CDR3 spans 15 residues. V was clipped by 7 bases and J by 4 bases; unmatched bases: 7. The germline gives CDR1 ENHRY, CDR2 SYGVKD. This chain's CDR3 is CAINRDRGQGTEAFF. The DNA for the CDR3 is TGTGCCATCAATAGGGACAGGGGGCAAGGCACTGAAGCTTTCTTT.

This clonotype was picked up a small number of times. CDR3 nucleotide sequence: TGCGCCAGCAGCCAATCGGACACCACCTACGAGCAGTACTTC. Encoded protein: CASSQSDTTYEQYF. The chain uses TRBV5-1 and TRBJ2-7, with D maybe TRBD1 (5 bases). Deletions cut 4 bases from V and 2 bases from J, with 13 bases between. The V gene's germline CDR1 is SGHRS and CDR2 YFSETQ. There are 14 residues in the CDR3.

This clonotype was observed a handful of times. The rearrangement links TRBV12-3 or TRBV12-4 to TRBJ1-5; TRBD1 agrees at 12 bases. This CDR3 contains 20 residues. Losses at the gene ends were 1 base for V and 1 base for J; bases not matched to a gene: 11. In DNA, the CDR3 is TGTGCCAGCAGTTTAGGTGGGACAGGGGGCTTGGGTCTCAGCAATCAGCCCCAGCATTTT. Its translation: CASSLGGTGGLGLSNQPQHF.

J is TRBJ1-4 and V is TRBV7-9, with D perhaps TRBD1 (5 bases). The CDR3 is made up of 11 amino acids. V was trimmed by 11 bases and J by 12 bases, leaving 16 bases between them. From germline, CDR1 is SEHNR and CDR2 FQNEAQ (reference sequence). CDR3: CAGGTGRQLFF. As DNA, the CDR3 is TGTGCCGGGGGGACTGGCCGGCAACTGTTTTTT.

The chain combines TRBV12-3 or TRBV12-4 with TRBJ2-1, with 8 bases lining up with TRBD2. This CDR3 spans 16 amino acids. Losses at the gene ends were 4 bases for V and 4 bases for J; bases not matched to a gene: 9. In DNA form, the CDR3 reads TGTGCCAGCAGTTCCCGCTCGACTAGCGTTTACAATGAGCAGTTCTTC. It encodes CASSSRSTSVYNEQFF.

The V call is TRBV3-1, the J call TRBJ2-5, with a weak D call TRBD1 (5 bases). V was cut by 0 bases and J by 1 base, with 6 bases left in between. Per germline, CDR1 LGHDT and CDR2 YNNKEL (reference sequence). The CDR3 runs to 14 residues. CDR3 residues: CASSQEGRQETQYF. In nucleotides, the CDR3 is TGTGCCAGCAGCCAAGAGGGGCGCCAAGAGACCCAGTACTTC.

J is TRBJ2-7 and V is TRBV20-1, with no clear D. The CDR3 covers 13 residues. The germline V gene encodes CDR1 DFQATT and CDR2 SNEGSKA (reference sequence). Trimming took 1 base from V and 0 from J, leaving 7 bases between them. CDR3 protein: CSARVQSSYEQYF. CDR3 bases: TGCAGTGCTAGAGTTCAGAGCTCCTACGAGCAGTACTTC.

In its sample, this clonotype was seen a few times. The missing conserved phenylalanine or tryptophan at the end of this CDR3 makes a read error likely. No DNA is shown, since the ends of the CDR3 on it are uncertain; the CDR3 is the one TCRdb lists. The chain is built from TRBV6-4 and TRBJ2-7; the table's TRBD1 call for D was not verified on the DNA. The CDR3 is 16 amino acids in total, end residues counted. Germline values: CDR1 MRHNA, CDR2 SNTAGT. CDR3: CASSDSPMGRGQALLI.

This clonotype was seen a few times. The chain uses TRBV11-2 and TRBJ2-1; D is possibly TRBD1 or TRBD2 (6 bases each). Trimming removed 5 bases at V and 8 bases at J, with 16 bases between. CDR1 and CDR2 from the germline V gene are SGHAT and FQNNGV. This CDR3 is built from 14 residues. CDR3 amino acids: CASSPEIGGYEQFF. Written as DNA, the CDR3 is TGTGCCAGCAGCCCCGAGATCGGGGGCTATGAGCAGTTCTTC.

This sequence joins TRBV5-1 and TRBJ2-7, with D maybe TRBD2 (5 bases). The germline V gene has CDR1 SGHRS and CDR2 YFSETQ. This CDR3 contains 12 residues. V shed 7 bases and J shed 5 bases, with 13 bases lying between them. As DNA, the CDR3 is TGCGCCAGCTGGCGGGTAAGGGACGAGCAGTACTTC. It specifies CASWRVRDEQYF.

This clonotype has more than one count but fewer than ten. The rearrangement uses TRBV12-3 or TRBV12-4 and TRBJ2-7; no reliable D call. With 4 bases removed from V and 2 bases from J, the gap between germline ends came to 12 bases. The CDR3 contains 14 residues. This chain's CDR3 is CASSSAARTYEQYF. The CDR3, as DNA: TGTGCCAGCAGTTCTGCGGCCCGGACCTACGAGCAGTACTTC.

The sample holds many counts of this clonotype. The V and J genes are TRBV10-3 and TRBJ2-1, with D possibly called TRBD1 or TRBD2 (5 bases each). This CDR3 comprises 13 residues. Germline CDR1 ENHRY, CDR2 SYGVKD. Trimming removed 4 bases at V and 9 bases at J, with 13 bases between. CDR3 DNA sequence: TGTGCCATCAGTGGTACGGGACGGGGTGAGCAGTTCTTC. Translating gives CAISGTGRGEQFF.